A single sample gave rise to the 10 T cell receptor beta chains below, sequenced in a study of cytomegalovirus exposure and HLA in healthy donors. Profiling relied on immunoSEQ multiplex PCR, and the TCRdb table lists in-frame clones only, not all of them. This sample has under 250,000 clones, with 85% to 95% found just once. The sample taken for sequencing was PBMCs. The receptors were gathered from a woman aged 18-29 years in good health and CMV-seronegative.

This clone was recorded only once. The rearrangement links TRBV21-1 to TRBJ2-7; the table's D call, TRBD2, was not checked against the DNA. TRBV21-1 is designated a pseudogene. The CDR3 runs to 15 residues. Here the CDR3 DNA reads TGTGCCAGCAGCAAATATGTCGAGCGCCTCTACGAGCAGTACTTC. Translating it yields CASSKYVERLYEQYF.

The gene calls are TRBV6-6 and TRBJ2-7, with D possibly TRBD2 on 6 matching bases. Deletions cut 8 bases from V and 3 bases from J, with 23 bases between. Germline V gene sequence: CDR1 MNHNY, CDR2 SVGAGI (reference sequence). This CDR3 has 16 residues. The CDR3 region has the DNA TGTGCCAGCCAAACGGGTGGCGCTAGCGCAATCTACGAGCAGTACTTC. It yields the protein CASQTGGASAIYEQYF.

The chain is built from TRBV5-8 and TRBJ1-4; 8 nucleotides match TRBD1. J lost 14 bases, V lost 4 bases, and 13 bases had no gene match. There are 14 residues in the CDR3. Per the germline V gene, CDR1 is SGHTS and CDR2 is YDEGEE. DNA of the CDR3: TGTGCCAGCAGCGCTTGGGACAGGTCCGAGGGGCTGTTTTTT. Translation: CASSAWDRSEGLFF. Together with reference TRBV5-8 and TRBJ1-4, the CDR3 gives the full variable domain: EAGVTQSPTHLIKTRGQQATLRCSPISGHTSVYWYQQALGLGLQFLLWYDEGEERNRGNFPPRFSGRQFPNYSSELNVNALELEDSALYLCASSAWDRSEGLFFGSGTQLSVL.

The gene calls are TRBV19 and TRBJ2-7; 10 bases are shared with TRBD1. Per the germline V gene, CDR1 is LNHDA and CDR2 is SQIVND (reference sequence). The V gene end was trimmed by 8 bases and the J gene end by 2 bases; junction bases not matched to a gene: 9. The CDR3 runs to 15 residues. CDR3 amino acids: CASSPDGTGAYEQYF. The CDR3 DNA sequence: TGTGCCAGTTCCCCGGATGGGACAGGGGCCTACGAGCAGTACTTC.

CDR3 residues: CAISDGSTTDTQYF. CDR3 coding DNA: TGTGCCATCAGTGACGGGAGCACGACAGATACGCAGTATTTT. V and J are TRBV10-3 and TRBJ2-3, with D possibly matching TRBD2 (6 bases). The CDR3 runs to 14 residues. Germline CDR1 is ENHRY and CDR2 is SYGVKD. Trimming stripped 3 bases from V and 3 bases from J, with 10 bases between.

The chain employs TRBV7-2 and TRBJ1-5; 7 nucleotides align to TRBD1. The trim removed 2 bases at V and 11 bases at J, leaving 9 bases unmatched. Germline values: CDR1 SGHTA, CDR2 FQGNSA. This CDR3 spans 14 amino acids. The CDR3 DNA follows: TGTGCCAGCAGCTTACTAGGGGCAGGGGGAGCCCAGCATTTT. Translated, it gives CASSLLGAGGAQHF.

DNA of the CDR3: TGCGCCACGCAATTAGCGGGAGGCTCCTACGAGCAGTACTTC. Translated: CATQLAGGSYEQYF. The rearrangement uses TRBV10-1 and TRBJ2-7, with 10 bases identical to TRBD2. After removal of 10 bases from V and 0 bases from J, the junction contained 6 bases not matched to a gene. The germline V gene encodes CDR1 WNHNN and CDR2 SYGVQD (reference sequence). The CDR3 contains 14 residues.

Only a few counts were recorded for this clone. The gene calls are TRBV7-9 and TRBJ2-7, with 10 positions matching TRBD1. Looked up from germline, CDR1 is SEHNR and CDR2 is FQNEAQ (reference sequence). V gave up 2 bases and J gave up 3 bases; unmatched junction bases: 4. The CDR3 has 15 residues. This CDR3 is CASSLPGTGDYEQYF. CDR3 nucleotide sequence: TGTGCCAGCAGCTTACCCGGGACAGGGGACTACGAGCAGTACTTC.

The V gene is TRBV11-2, the J gene TRBJ1-2, with D possibly TRBD1 on 6 matching bases. CDR3 length equals 13 residues. Trimming removed 2 bases from V and 3 bases from J, with 7 bases in between. The germline V gene has CDR1 SGHAT and CDR2 FQNNGV. The CDR3, as DNA: TGTGCCAGCAGCTTAAAGGGGGACTATGGCTACACCTTC. It codes for CASSLKGDYGYTF.

This chain connects TRBV5-4 to TRBJ2-3, with TRBD2 matching 7 bases. V trimming: 7 bases; J trimming: 2 bases; junction bases outside the gene matches: 13. This CDR3 region has 16 residues. CDR1 is SGHNT and CDR2 is YYREEE in the germline V gene (reference sequence). The CDR3 loop is CASVSPGGSNTDTQYF. As DNA, the CDR3 is TGTGCCAGCGTATCTCCGGGGGGTTCCAACACAGATACGCAGTATTTT.